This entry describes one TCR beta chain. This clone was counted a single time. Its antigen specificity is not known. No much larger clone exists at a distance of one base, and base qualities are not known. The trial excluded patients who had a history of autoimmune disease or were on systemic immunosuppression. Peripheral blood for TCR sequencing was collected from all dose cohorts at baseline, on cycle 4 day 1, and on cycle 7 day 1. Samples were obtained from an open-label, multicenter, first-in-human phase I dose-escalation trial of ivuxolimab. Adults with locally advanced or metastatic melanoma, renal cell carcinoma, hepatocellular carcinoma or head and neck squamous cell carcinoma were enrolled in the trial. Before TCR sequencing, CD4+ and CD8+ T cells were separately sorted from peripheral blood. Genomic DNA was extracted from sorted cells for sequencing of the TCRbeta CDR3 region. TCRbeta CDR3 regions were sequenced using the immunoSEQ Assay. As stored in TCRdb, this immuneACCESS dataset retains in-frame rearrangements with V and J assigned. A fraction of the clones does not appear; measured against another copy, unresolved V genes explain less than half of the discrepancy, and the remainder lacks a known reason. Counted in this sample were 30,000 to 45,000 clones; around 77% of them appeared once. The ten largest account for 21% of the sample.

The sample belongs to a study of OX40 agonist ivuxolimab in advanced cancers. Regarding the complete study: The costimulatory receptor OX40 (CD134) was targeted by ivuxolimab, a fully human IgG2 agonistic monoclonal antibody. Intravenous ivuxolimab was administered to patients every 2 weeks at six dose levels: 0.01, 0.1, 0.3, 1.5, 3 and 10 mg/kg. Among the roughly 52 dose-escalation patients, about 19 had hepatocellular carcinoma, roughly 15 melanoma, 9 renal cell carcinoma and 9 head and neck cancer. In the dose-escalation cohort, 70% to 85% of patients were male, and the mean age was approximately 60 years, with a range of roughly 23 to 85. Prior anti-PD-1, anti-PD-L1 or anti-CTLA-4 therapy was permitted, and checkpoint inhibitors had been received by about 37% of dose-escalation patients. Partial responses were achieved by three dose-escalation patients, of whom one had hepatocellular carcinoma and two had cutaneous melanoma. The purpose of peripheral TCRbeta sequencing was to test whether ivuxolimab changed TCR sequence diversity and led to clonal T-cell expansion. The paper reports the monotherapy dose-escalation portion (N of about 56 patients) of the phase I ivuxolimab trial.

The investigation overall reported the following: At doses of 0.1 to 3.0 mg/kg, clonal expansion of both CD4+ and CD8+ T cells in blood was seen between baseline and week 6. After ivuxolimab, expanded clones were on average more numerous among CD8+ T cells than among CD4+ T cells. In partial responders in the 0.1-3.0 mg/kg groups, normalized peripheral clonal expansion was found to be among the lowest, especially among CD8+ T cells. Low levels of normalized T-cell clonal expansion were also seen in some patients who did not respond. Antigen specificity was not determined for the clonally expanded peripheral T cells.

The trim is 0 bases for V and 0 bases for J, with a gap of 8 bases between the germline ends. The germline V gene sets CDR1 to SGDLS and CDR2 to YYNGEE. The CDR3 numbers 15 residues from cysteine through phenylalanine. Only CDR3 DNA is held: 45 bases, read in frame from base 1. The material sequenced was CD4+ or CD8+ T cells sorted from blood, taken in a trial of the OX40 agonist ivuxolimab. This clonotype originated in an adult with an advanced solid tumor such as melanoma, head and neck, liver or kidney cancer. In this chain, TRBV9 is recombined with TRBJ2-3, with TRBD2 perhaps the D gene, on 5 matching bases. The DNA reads TGTGCCAGCAGCGTAGCTGACTACAGCACAGATACGCAGTATTTT. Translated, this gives CASSVADYSTDTQYF.